This T cell receptor beta chain came from a study of control samples from healthy donors and cancer patients. The CDR3 runs to 14 residues. CDR1 and CDR2 from the germline V gene are SGHDT and YYEEEE. Concerning this clone itself: An end of the junction does not agree with germline; a read error may underlie this.

Produced via immunoSEQ multiplex PCR; TCRdb's table is partial and in-frame only. Of under 450,000 clones listed, approximately 92% were seen once; the top ten hold around 6.5%. The TCR comes from a man aged 35-49 years with head and neck cancer. The chain has TRBV5-6 and TRBJ2-5, with D unresolved. Sequenced: PBMCs. The CDR3 bases are TGTGCCAGCAGATTAGGGTCGCTGGAAGAGAACCAGTACTTC. Protein product: CASRLGSLEENQYF.